These T cell receptor beta chains were read from a single sample in a study of graft-versus-host responses after intestinal transplantation. Antigens for these TCRs are unknown. The method was immunoSEQ multiplex PCR; TCRdb's version includes in-frame clones alone and lacks a portion of them. The table shows around 24,000 clones, with 82% occurring only once. This material consisted of unstimulated CD8+ T cells sorted from spleen or lymph node cells, taken before transplant. All receptors derive from a human donor who was the organ donor for an intestinal transplant. CDR3s include the opening cysteine and the closing phenylalanine or tryptophan. D genes are given only for firm matches. Clone size is not always given. Where it is, it says once, few, many or a class for expanded clones.

clone_size j_call d_call v_call cdr3_aa cdr3_nt
. TRBJ1-1 . TRBV4-1 CASSQGDLGGNTEAFF TGCGCCAGCAGCCAAGGCGACCTGGGCGGGAACACTGAAGCTTTCTTT
. TRBJ1-2 . TRBV29-1 CSVEISGNYGYTF TGCAGCGTTGAAATATCAGGGAACTATGGCTACACCTTC
. TRBJ2-3 . TRBV7-6 CASSLGAVDTQYF TGTGCCAGCAGCTTAGGTGCGGTAGATACGCAGTATTTT
. TRBJ2-1 . TRBV27 CASSSFGVWSNEQFF TGTGCCAGCAGTTCCTTCGGAGTATGGTCAAATGAGCAGTTCTTC
. TRBJ2-5 . TRBV18 CASSPGVDLETQYF TGTGCCAGCTCACCAGGGGTGGACTTAGAGACCCAGTACTTC
. TRBJ2-7 . TRBV5-6 CASSGEGPTSYEQYF TGTGCCAGCAGCGGTGAGGGACCCACCTCCTACGAGCAGTACTTC
once TRBJ2-7 . TRBV7-2 CASSPRGGIHEQYF TGTGCCAGCAGCCCGAGAGGGGGGATCCACGAGCAGTACTTC
. TRBJ2-7 . TRBV7-9 CASSFGPDDEQYF TGTGCCAGCAGCTTTGGCCCCGACGACGAGCAGTACTTC
. TRBJ1-3 . TRBV7-6 CASSTEAASGNTIYF TGTGCCAGCAGCACCGAGGCTGCCTCTGGAAACACCATATATTTT
. TRBJ2-1 TRBD2 TRBV11-2 CASSLVRAGANNEQFF TGTGCCAGCAGCTTAGTCCGAGCGGGGGCGAACAATGAGCAGTTCTTC
. TRBJ2-7 TRBD2 TRBV7-9 CASSWVAGAPDEQYF TGTGCCAGCAGCTGGGTAGCGGGGGCTCCCGACGAGCAGTACTTC
. TRBJ2-7 TRBD2 TRBV4-1 CASSQTIPSGQTYEQYF TGCGCCAGCAGCCAAACAATCCCTAGCGGGCAAACCTACGAGCAGTACTTC
. TRBJ2-7 . TRBV5-6 CASSAGTGFYEQYF TGTGCCAGCAGCGCCGGTACAGGGTTCTACGAGCAGTACTTC
few TRBJ2-1 . TRBV20-1 CSAPQGREQFF TGCAGTGCCCCCCAGGGTCGCGAGCAGTTCTTC
. TRBJ2-7 . TRBV7-2 CASSTGHFTYEQYF TGTGCCAGCAGCACGGGACACTTTACATACGAGCAGTACTTC
. TRBJ2-7 . TRBV15 CATSSSRGSRYEQYF TGTGCCACCAGCAGCTCTCGTGGGAGCCGGTACGAGCAGTACTTC
. TRBJ2-6 . TRBV9 CASSDTGANVLTF TGTGCCAGCAGCGACACTGGGGCCAACGTCCTGACTTTC
. TRBJ1-4 . TRBV12-5 CASGLGAEKLFF TGTGCTAGTGGTTTAGGAGCTGAAAAACTGTTTTTT
once TRBJ1-1 . TRBV11-2 CASTQGTEAFF TGTGCCAGCACCCAAGGCACTGAAGCTTTCTTT
. TRBJ2-5 . TRBV5-1 CASSPEGTTQETQYF TGCGCCAGCAGCCCGGAGGGGACAACTCAAGAGACCCAGTACTTC
. TRBJ2-7 TRBD1 TRBV7-6 CASSRGFGTGYEQYF TGTGCCAGCAGCCGAGGGTTCGGGACAGGGTACGAGCAGTACTTC
. TRBJ2-1 . TRBV5-4 CASSLERAGSYEQFF TGTGCCAGCAGCTTGGAGCGTGCGGGTTCTTATGAGCAGTTCTTC
. TRBJ2-1 TRBD1 TRBV7-9 CASSYGTEGQFF TGTGCCAGCAGCTACGGGACAGAGGGGCAGTTCTTC
. TRBJ1-1 . TRBV23-1 CASSQSDGELNTEAFF TGCGCCAGCAGTCAATCTGACGGCGAACTGAACACTGAAGCTTTCTTT
. TRBJ2-7 . TRBV28 CASSSRDRSYEQYF TGTGCCAGCAGTTCCCGGGACCGTTCCTACGAGCAGTACTTC
few TRBJ1-1 . TRBV19 CASSIVSGATEAFF TGTGCCAGTAGTATAGTTTCGGGGGCTACTGAAGCTTTCTTT
once TRBJ2-1 TRBD2 TRBV7-9 CASSSGLAGGRYNEQFF TGTGCCAGCAGCTCCGGACTAGCGGGGGGGCGATACAATGAGCAGTTCTTC
few TRBJ1-1 . TRBV19 CASSIDGGTEAFF TGTGCCAGTAGTATAGATGGGGGCACTGAAGCTTTCTTT
. TRBJ1-2 . TRBV11-2 CASSLIREDSWGYTF TGTGCCAGCAGCTTAATCCGGGAGGACTCCTGGGGCTACACCTTC
. TRBJ2-7 TRBD1 TRBV2 CASTGQGTDPYEQYF TGTGCCAGCACAGGACAGGGGACTGACCCCTACGAGCAGTACTTC
. TRBJ2-3 TRBD2 TRBV4-1 CASSQKETSGTDTQYF TGCGCCAGCAGCCAAAAGGAGACTAGCGGCACAGATACGCAGTATTTT
. TRBJ2-2 TRBD2 TRBV4-3 CASSQDPSGANTGELFF TGCGCCAGCAGCCAAGATCCCAGCGGGGCGAACACCGGGGAGCTGTTTTTT
. TRBJ1-5 . TRBV21-1 CAIQKTETCSNQPQHF TGTGCCATCCAGAAGACGGAAACCTGTAGCAATCAGCCCCAGCATTTT
. TRBJ1-5 TRBD1 TRBV4-1 CASSQGDSSQPQHF TGCGCCAGCAGCCAGGGGGACAGTTCCCAGCCCCAGCATTTT
few TRBJ2-7 . TRBV6-1 CASSETVLYEQYF TGTGCCAGCAGTGAGACAGTTCTCTACGAGCAGTACTTC
. TRBJ2-7 . TRBV5-4 CAYAAASYEQYF TGTGCCTACGCCGCAGCTTCCTACGAGCAGTACTTC